Detailed here is one T cell receptor beta chain. Regarding time point: healthy volunteer bleed at 2 weeks. The starting material, unfractionated whole blood, was used for total RNA extraction. TCRdb redid the calling of the RACE reads with MiXCR, one entry per CDR3 protein. The sample holds 80,000 to 100,000 distinct CDR3 sequences, approximately 10% seen once. The data belong to a study of human T cells and chemical hapten exposure. Germline CDR1 and CDR2: SGHRS and YFSETQ. The CDR3 has 14 residues. Deletions cut 4 bases from V and 4 bases from J, with 14 bases between. Input material: whole blood. This TCR derives from a female donor in good health. Some clones in this sample may be carry-over from other donors' samples. The chain joins TRBV5-1 to TRBJ1-2; D is possibly TRBD1 (5 bases). CDR3 in amino acids: CASSPDSTFYGYTF. CDR3 nucleotides: TGCGCCAGCAGCCCAGACAGTACCTTCTATGGCTACACCTTC.